Presented here are 30 T cell receptor beta chains from one specimen sequenced in a study of OX40 agonist ivuxolimab in advanced cancers. Data came from immunoSEQ multiplex PCR; TCRdb stores just in-frame clones and leaves some out. The table lists about 48,000 clones, around 80% of them singletons. The material sequenced was CD4+ or CD8+ T cells sorted from blood, taken in a trial of the OX40 agonist ivuxolimab. The receptors derive from an adult with an advanced solid tumor such as melanoma, head and neck, liver or kidney cancer.

The chain couples TRBV2 to TRBJ2-1; 8 nucleotides agree with TRBD1. This CDR3 comprises 15 residues. CDR1 SNHLY and CDR2 FYNNEI come from the germline V gene. V shed 4 bases, J shed 6 bases, and the junction held 8 bases outside the gene matches. The CDR3 region is CASSGGQGRGNEQFF. In nucleotides, the CDR3 is TGTGCCAGCAGTGGCGGACAGGGAAGGGGCAATGAGCAGTTCTTC.

CDR3 protein: CASSSPSTGGNSPLHF. CDR3 bases: TGTGCCAGCAGCTCCCCTTCGACGGGGGGTAATTCACCCCTCCACTTT. V gene TRBV7-2 combines with J gene TRBJ1-6, with D perhaps TRBD1 (5 bases). The V end lost 4 bases, the J end lost 6 bases, and 16 bases lay between the germline ends. In germline, CDR1 is SGHTA, CDR2 FQGNSA. CDR3 size: 16 residues.

This clone has just a few counts. CDR3 protein: CASSPVRQNTEAFF. CDR3 in DNA: TGTGCCAGCAGCCCAGTACGACAGAACACTGAAGCTTTCTTT. This chain links TRBV7-2 with TRBJ1-1; D is ambiguous. From germline, CDR1 is SGHTA and CDR2 FQGNSA. The CDR3 sequence is 14 residues long. Trimming cost V 5 bases and J 1 base, with 11 bases left between them.

The genes are TRBV5-1 and TRBJ2-3; D is unresolved. The V gene lost 6 bases and the J gene lost 0 bases, with 11 bases spanning the gap. The germline V gene has CDR1 SGHRS and CDR2 YFSETQ. CDR3 size: 14 residues. The CDR3 DNA follows: TGCGCCAGCACCGATAGAGCTAGCACAGATACGCAGTATTTT. This encodes CASTDRASTDTQYF.

This chain connects TRBV11-2 to TRBJ2-5, with a tentative D call TRBD2 (6 bases). This CDR3 region has 16 residues. CDR1 is SGHAT and CDR2 is FQNNGV in the germline V gene. The V end lost 2 bases, the J end lost 1 base, and 14 bases lay between the germline ends. The chain's CDR3 is CASSLLGGLPQETQYF. CDR3 DNA sequence: TGTGCCAGCAGCTTACTCGGGGGACTGCCCCAAGAGACCCAGTACTTC.

The chain is built from TRBV5-6 and TRBJ2-7; D is uncertain. The V end lost 3 bases, the J end lost 3 bases, and 4 bases lay between the germline ends. The CDR3 spans 11 residues. Germline loops: CDR1 SGHDT, CDR2 YYEEEE. Here the CDR3 reads CASSSFYEQYF. DNA of the CDR3: TGTGCCAGCAGCTCCTTCTACGAGCAGTACTTC. Together with reference TRBV5-6 and TRBJ2-7, the CDR3 gives the full variable domain: DAGVTQSPTHLIKTRGQQVTLRCSPKSGHDTVSWYQQALGQGPQFIFQYYEEEERQRGNFPDRFSGHQFPNYSSELNVNALLLGDSALYLCASSSFYEQYFGPGTRLTVT.

This clone is a singleton in its sample. V gene TRBV5-1 combines with J gene TRBJ2-5, with D perhaps TRBD2 (6 bases). The germline CDR1 and CDR2 sequences are SGHRS and YFSETQ. The CDR3 covers 14 residues. V was clipped by 0 bases and J by 6 bases, with 12 bases between them. Here the CDR3 reads CASSLALGGQTQYF. For the CDR3, the DNA is TGCGCCAGCAGCTTGGCCCTAGGAGGGCAGACCCAGTACTTC.

A remark on this clone: One end of the junction does not line up with germline, which may come from a read error. Other DNA sequences in this specimen translate into the identical CDR3. The chain carries TRBV5-8 and TRBJ2-7; no firm D call. From germline, CDR1 is SGHTS and CDR2 YDEGEE. This CDR3 spans 15 amino acids. CDR3: CASSLVRGPSYEQYF. CDR3 nucleotide sequence: TGTGCCAGCAGCTTGGTGCGTGGCCCTTCCTACGAGCAATACTTC.

The table lists this clone with a count of one. V gene TRBV7-6 combines with J gene TRBJ1-4, with D uncertain. The CDR3 sequence is 12 residues long. Germline loops: CDR1 SGHVS, CDR2 FNYEAQ. The V end lost 4 bases, the J end lost 5 bases, and 5 bases lay between the germline ends. This chain's CDR3 is CASSSRNEKLFF. CDR3 sequence (DNA): TGTGCCAGCAGCTCCAGGAATGAAAAACTGTTTTTT.

The J gene is TRBJ1-1, the V gene TRBV5-1; the D is unclear. V was pared by 4 bases and J by 2 bases, with 15 bases between. The CDR3 loop spans 15 amino acids. Germline V lookup: CDR1 SGHRS, CDR2 YFSETQ. Here the CDR3 reads CASSGKGDLNTEAFF. DNA for the CDR3: TGCGCCAGCAGCGGCAAAGGAGACCTAAACACTGAAGCTTTCTTT.

J is TRBJ2-7 and V is TRBV7-9, with D tentatively TRBD2 (5 bases). Trimming left V 5 bases short and J 5 bases short, with 10 bases between. The germline V gene has CDR1 SEHNR and CDR2 FQNEAQ (reference sequence). This CDR3 region has 12 residues. The CDR3 region is CASSPGKHEQYF. Written as DNA, the CDR3 is TGTGCCAGCAGCCCGGGGAAACACGAGCAGTACTTC.

V is TRBV7-2 and J is TRBJ2-7; the match to TRBD2 covers 9 bases. V shed 1 base and J 5 bases; nucleotides not matched to a gene: 6. The germline V gene has CDR1 SGHTA and CDR2 FQGNSA. The CDR3 covers 15 residues. The CDR3 nucleotides read TGTGCCAGCAGCTTAGGCCTAGCGGGGTTTAACGAGCAGTACTTC. This translates into CASSLGLAGFNEQYF.

This clone was seen once. The chain carries TRBV19 and TRBJ2-5, with 7 bases aligning to TRBD1. The DNA matches TRBJ2-7 better at its end, which makes the J call doubtful. Germline-derived CDR1 and CDR2 are LNHDA and SQIVND (reference sequence). The CDR3 is 14 amino acids. The CDR3 loop reads CASSPDRTRYEQYF. CDR3 DNA sequence: TGTGCCAGTAGTCCGGACAGGACGAGGTACGAGCAGTACTTC.

The chain joins TRBV5-1 to TRBJ2-1; 9 bases map to TRBD2. V shed 0 bases and J 9 bases; nucleotides not matched to a gene: 7. CDR1 is SGHRS, CDR2 YFSETQ, per germline. The CDR3 consists of 15 residues. The CDR3 nucleotides are TGCGCCAGCAGCTTGGATGGACTAGCGCAGCGTGAGCAGTTCTTC. Translating gives CASSLDGLAQREQFF.

By share of the sample, this clone is medium-sized. The chain is built from TRBV5-1 and TRBJ1-2, with a possible D match to TRBD1 (6 bases). The CDR3 sequence is 13 residues long. V lost 5 bases to trimming and J lost 6 bases, with 14 bases between them. Germline V lookup: CDR1 SGHRS, CDR2 YFSETQ. CDR3 sequence reads: CASRRTGNHGYTF. CDR3 bases: TGCGCCAGCAGGCGTACAGGGAATCATGGCTACACCTTC.

CDR3 sequence reads: CASSQDGGGEQYF. The CDR3 DNA is TGCGCCAGCAGCCAAGATGGTGGTGGCGAGCAGTACTTC. V and J are TRBV4-3 and TRBJ2-7; D gene ambiguous. Germline CDR1 reads LGHNA; CDR2 reads YSLEER. Trimming cost V 0 bases and J 6 bases, with 9 bases left between them. The CDR3 has 13 amino acids.

The V gene is TRBV5-1, the J gene TRBJ2-5; 7 nucleotides agree with TRBD1. Per germline, CDR1 SGHRS and CDR2 YFSETQ. This CDR3 contains 16 residues. J gave up 1 base and V 3 bases, and 9 bases lay outside the gene matches. Here the CDR3 reads CASSSRQGGAQETQYF. In nucleotides, the CDR3 is TGCGCCAGCAGCTCGCGACAGGGTGGGGCCCAAGAGACCCAGTACTTC.

The chain uses TRBV7-8 and TRBJ2-3, with TRBD2 as a possible D gene (6 bases). Germline CDR1 is SGHVS and CDR2 is FQNEAQ. Between the trimmed V and J ends, which lost 7 bases and 3 bases, there was a span of 17 bases. The CDR3 spans 15 residues. For the CDR3, the DNA is TGTGCCAGCAACCCGCGGGGCGGGCGGACAGATACGCAGTATTTT. Protein: CASNPRGGRTDTQYF.

The chain couples TRBV6-5 to TRBJ1-2; no firm D call. This CDR3 has 11 residues. V gave up 8 bases and J gave up 5 bases, with 9 bases separating them. Germline V gene sequence: CDR1 MNHEY, CDR2 SVGAGI. The CDR3 region has the DNA TGTGCCAGCGTGGCAGGATATGGCTACACCTTC. Amino acids: CASVAGYGYTF.

The chain combines TRBV19 with TRBJ1-2, with D tentatively TRBD1 (5 bases). The CDR3 has 14 residues. V dropped 3 bases and J dropped 6 bases, with 14 bases sitting between them. Looked up from germline, CDR1 is LNHDA and CDR2 is SQIVND (reference sequence). CDR3: CASSIGQGYDGYTF. In nucleotides, the CDR3 is TGTGCCAGTAGTATCGGGCAGGGCTACGATGGCTACACCTTC.

The chain is built from TRBV9 and TRBJ1-6, with no clear D. V gave up 4 bases and J gave up 0 bases, with 5 bases separating them. The CDR3 has 14 amino acids. The germline gives CDR1 SGDLS, CDR2 YYNGEE. The CDR3 region is CASSRGSYNSPLHF. The CDR3 coding sequence is TGTGCCAGCAGCCGGGGCTCCTATAATTCACCCCTCCACTTT.

By sample share, this clone is medium-sized. At one end the junction does not follow the germline gene, possibly because of a read error. The chain links TRBV27 to TRBJ1-1; D is perhaps TRBD1 (6 bases). The germline V gene encodes CDR1 MNHEY and CDR2 SMNVEV (reference sequence). This CDR3 is 17 amino acids long. The CDR3 spells CASSLLGGRALKTEAFF. CDR3 nucleotide sequence: TGTGCCAGCAGTTTATTAGGGGGGAGGGCGTTGAAGACTGAAGCTTTCTTT.

The rearrangement joins TRBV6-6 to TRBJ1-2, with a tentative D call TRBD1 (6 bases). The germline V gene encodes CDR1 MNHNY and CDR2 SVGAGI (reference sequence). Trimming took 0 bases from V and 5 from J, leaving 13 bases between them. This CDR3 has 15 residues. CDR3 in amino acids: CASSYSLEGHYGYTF. The CDR3 nucleotides read TGTGCCAGCAGTTACTCACTTGAGGGACATTATGGCTACACCTTC.

The chain combines TRBV2 with TRBJ1-5; TRBD1 is a possible D gene (5 bases). V shed 8 bases and J shed 3 bases, with 11 bases lying between them. From germline, CDR1 is SNHLY and CDR2 FYNNEI. This CDR3 contains 13 residues. The CDR3 loop reads CASRAGYNQPQHF. CDR3 nucleotide sequence: TGTGCCAGCCGGGCAGGGTACAATCAGCCCCAGCATTTT.

V gene TRBV18 combines with J gene TRBJ1-2; 8 nucleotides agree with TRBD1. The trim removed 2 bases at V and 5 bases at J, leaving 7 bases unmatched. The CDR3 runs 15 residues. CDR1 is KGHSH, CDR2 LQKENI, per germline. The CDR3 sequence: CASSPSQGAGYGYTF. The CDR3 bases are TGTGCCAGCTCACCAAGTCAGGGGGCAGGATATGGCTACACCTTC.

The rearrangement links TRBV7-6 to TRBJ1-2; 12 nucleotides line up with TRBD1. This CDR3 has 14 amino acids. The germline V gene has CDR1 SGHVS and CDR2 FNYEAQ. Unmatched junction bases numbered 6, after V lost 5 bases and J lost 8 bases. CDR3 sequence reads: CASSAGQGARGYTF. As DNA, the CDR3 is TGTGCCAGCAGCGCGGGACAGGGGGCGCGAGGCTACACCTTC.

This chain joins TRBV18 and TRBJ2-7; D is unclear. Germline V gene lookup returns CDR1 KGHSH and CDR2 LQKENI. The CDR3 covers 13 residues. Trimming cost V 3 bases and J 3 bases, with 9 bases left between them. Here the CDR3 reads CASSPGGYYEQYF. The CDR3 DNA is TGTGCCAGCTCACCGGGCGGTTACTACGAGCAGTACTTC.

The chain employs TRBV21-1 and TRBJ2-5; the D call in the table, TRBD2, was not verified against the DNA. TRBV21-1 has pseudogene status. This CDR3 has 14 amino acids. The CDR3 DNA reads TGTGCCAGCAGCAAATTGAGGTGGGTAGAGACCCAGTACTTC. The encoded protein is CASSKLRWVETQYF.

With respect to this clone: The junction and the germline gene differ at one end; a read error may be behind it. The chain links TRBV18 to TRBJ2-1; 9 bases match TRBD1. Germline CDR1 KGHSH, CDR2 LQKENI. This CDR3 region has 15 residues. CDR3 amino acids: CASSPQGAINNEQFF. In DNA form, the CDR3 reads TGTGCCAGCTCCCCACAGGGGGCGATCAACAATGAGCAGTTCTTC.

This clone occurred once. The CDR3, as DNA: TGCAGCGTTAGGACAGGAAACCAAGGAGATACGCAGTATTTT. It is translated as CSVRTGNQGDTQYF. The chain links TRBV29-1 to TRBJ2-3; 7 bases fit TRBD1. CDR3 length equals 14 residues. Germline V gene data show CDR1 as SQVTM and CDR2 as ANQGSEA. Trimming removed 5 bases from V and 5 bases from J; junction bases left unmatched: 10.